The 20 T cell receptor beta chains listed next were all sequenced from one sample in a study of control samples from healthy donors and cancer patients. Produced via immunoSEQ multiplex PCR; TCRdb's table is partial and in-frame only. The profile shows fewer than 200,000 clones, roughly 90% of them singletons. The sequencing input was blood. These receptors were obtained from a young man in good health.

This chain joins TRBV5-1 and TRBJ2-7; 8 bases fit TRBD1. Trimming cost V 1 base and J 1 base; bases outside gene matches: 10. The CDR3 is made up of 17 amino acids. Germline-derived CDR1 and CDR2 are SGHRS and YFSETQ. CDR3 protein: CASSLRGRTGLSYEQYF. The CDR3 DNA sequence: TGCGCCAGCAGCTTGCGGGGTCGGACAGGGCTTTCCTACGAGCAGTACTTC.

V and J are TRBV11-2 and TRBJ1-4; 9 nucleotides align to TRBD1. The CDR3 length is 15 residues. J gave up 8 bases and V 5 bases, and 9 bases lay outside the gene matches. Looked up from germline, CDR1 is SGHAT and CDR2 is FQNNGV. The CDR3 region is CASSPAGTGYEKLFF. CDR3 in DNA: TGTGCCAGCAGCCCAGCCGGGACAGGGTACGAAAAACTGTTTTTT.

This clone has just one count. The chain combines TRBV15 with TRBJ1-1, with no clear D. CDR1 and CDR2 from the germline V gene are LNHNV and YYDKDF (reference sequence). The CDR3 is made up of 14 amino acids. Trimming took 0 bases from V and 6 from J, leaving 11 bases between them. CDR3 coding DNA: TGTGCCACCAGCAGAGATTATAATTTAGCTGAAGCTTTCTTT. This sequence encodes CATSRDYNLAEAFF.

This chain links TRBV19 with TRBJ2-7; D unclear. With 7 bases removed from V and 4 bases from J, the gap between germline ends came to 11 bases. The CDR3 consists of 12 residues. Germline CDR1 LNHDA, CDR2 SQIVND (reference sequence). The CDR3 DNA reads as TGTGCCAGTAAGGTGAGCGTTTACGAGCAGTACTTC. As protein: CASKVSVYEQYF.

The V gene is TRBV27, the J gene TRBJ1-4, with a tentative D call TRBD1 (6 bases). This CDR3 has 16 residues. V shed 2 bases and J shed 8 bases, with 18 bases lying between them. From germline, CDR1 is MNHEY and CDR2 SMNVEV (reference sequence). The CDR3 here is CASSLRSGGGYEKLFF. DNA of the CDR3: TGTGCCAGCAGTTTAAGGTCGGGGGGCGGATACGAAAAACTGTTTTTT.

The J gene is TRBJ2-7, the V gene TRBV25-1; no clear D. Per the germline V gene, CDR1 is MGHDK and CDR2 is SYGVNS. This CDR3 has 11 residues. V shed 9 bases and J shed 5 bases, with 11 bases lying between them. CDR3 protein: CASPVLDEQYF. CDR3 in DNA: TGTGCCAGTCCGGTTCTCGACGAGCAGTACTTC.

This chain joins TRBV19 and TRBJ2-2; unclear D gene. CDR1 is LNHDA, CDR2 SQIVND, per germline (reference sequence). V lost 11 bases to trimming and J lost 2 bases, with 18 bases between them. This CDR3 has 15 residues. CDR3 sequence reads: CASHPGSTNTGELFF. In DNA, the CDR3 is TGTGCCTCACACCCCGGGTCTACCAACACCGGGGAGCTGTTTTTT. Drawing the rest from reference TRBV19 and TRBJ2-2, the complete variable domain is DGGITQSPKYLFRKEGQNVTLSCEQNLNHDAMYWYRQDPGQGLRLIYYSQIVNDFQKGDIAEGYSVSREKKESFPLTVTSAQKNPTAFYLCASHPGSTNTGELFFGEGSRLTVL.

This clone was recorded once. The J gene is TRBJ1-1, the V gene TRBV5-1, with a tentative D call TRBD1 (5 bases). The CDR3 consists of 18 residues. Germline V gives CDR1 SGHRS, CDR2 YFSETQ. The germline V and J ends were trimmed by 2 bases and 1 base, with 21 bases remaining between them. DNA for the CDR3: TGCGCCAGCAGCTTCTTTTTTTCCCAGGGACGTCCGAACACTGAAGCTTTCTTT. It encodes CASSFFFSQGRPNTEAFF.

This chain uses TRBV4-3 with TRBJ2-5, with D possibly TRBD2 on 6 matching bases. The CDR3 has 16 amino acids. V was clipped by 1 base and J by 0 bases, with 12 bases between them. Germline V gene sequence: CDR1 LGHNA, CDR2 YSLEER. Here the CDR3 reads CASSQGLAGNQETQYF. As DNA, the CDR3 is TGCGCCAGCAGCCAAGGCCTGGCGGGGAACCAAGAGACCCAGTACTTC.

The chain is built from TRBV12-3 or TRBV12-4 and TRBJ2-5, with D hard to call. V was pared by 3 bases and J by 7 bases, with 6 bases between. The CDR3 runs 11 residues. The CDR3 nucleotides read TGTGCCAGCAGTTTGACGGGGACCCAGTACTTC. As protein: CASSLTGTQYF.

This rearrangement joins TRBV11-2 to TRBJ2-1, with 7 bases that match TRBD2. Germline V gives CDR1 SGHAT, CDR2 FQNNGV. Trimming at V came to 4 bases and at J to 14 bases, leaving 14 bases not matched to a gene. This CDR3 comprises 14 residues. The DNA of the CDR3 is TGTGCCAGCAGCTCCCGCGGAGCGGGAAATTTGGAGTTCTTC. Translation: CASSSRGAGNLEFF.

The J gene is TRBJ2-7, the V gene TRBV16; unclear D gene. CDR3 length equals 12 residues. Germline values: CDR1 KGHSY, CDR2 FQNENV. Trimming pared 3 bases from V and 6 bases from J, leaving 9 bases between. The chain's CDR3 is CASSHHSGEQYF. In DNA form, the CDR3 reads TGTGCCAGCAGCCATCACAGTGGCGAGCAGTACTTC.

The CDR3 DNA reads TGTGCCAGCAGTGAAACAGGAGGCACATCCTTCTATGGCTACACCTTC. This gives the protein CASSETGGTSFYGYTF. The gene calls are TRBV6-4 and TRBJ1-2; D is perhaps TRBD1 (5 bases). V lost 3 bases and J 4 bases, leaving 18 bases between the germline ends. CDR3 length equals 16 residues. Germline CDR1 and CDR2: MRHNA and SNTAGT.

The gene calls are TRBV7-9 and TRBJ2-5, with D tentatively TRBD2 (5 bases). Germline assignment: CDR1 SEHNR and CDR2 FQNEAQ (reference sequence). The CDR3 is 14 amino acids. The germline V and J ends were trimmed by 7 bases and 0 bases, with 12 bases remaining between them. The CDR3 sequence is CASTLPGYQETQYF. DNA of the CDR3: TGTGCCAGCACCCTCCCGGGGTACCAAGAGACCCAGTACTTC.

The genes are TRBV5-4 and TRBJ1-2; no clear D. The CDR3 runs to 15 residues. CDR1 SGHNT and CDR2 YYREEE come from the germline V gene (reference sequence). The germline V and J ends were trimmed by 0 bases and 2 bases, with 11 bases remaining between them. The CDR3 protein is CASSLDTRANYGYTF. In DNA, the CDR3 is TGTGCCAGCAGCTTGGATACAAGGGCGAACTATGGCTACACCTTC.

The genes are TRBV24-1 and TRBJ1-2, with no clear D. Germline V gene data show CDR1 as KGHDR and CDR2 as SFDVKD. V lost 5 bases, J lost 7 bases, and 16 bases lay in between. The CDR3 loop spans 14 amino acids. CDR3 in amino acids: CATSGDGTSVGYTF. For the CDR3, the DNA is TGTGCCACCAGTGGAGACGGTACTTCGGTTGGCTACACCTTC.

The rearrangement links TRBV6-5 to TRBJ2-3; 7 bases line up with TRBD1. Looked up from germline, CDR1 is MNHEY and CDR2 is SVGAGI. Unmatched junction bases numbered 4, after V lost 4 bases and J lost 0 bases. The CDR3 covers 15 residues. The chain's CDR3 is CASSLGTASTDTQYF. The CDR3 region has the DNA TGTGCCAGCAGTTTGGGGACAGCTAGCACAGATACGCAGTATTTT.

The chain carries TRBV7-9 and TRBJ1-2, with D unclear. The CDR3 runs 13 residues. Germline V lookup: CDR1 SEHNR, CDR2 FQNEAQ (reference sequence). V was clipped by 6 bases and J by 4 bases, with 12 bases between them. DNA for the CDR3: TGTGCCAGCAGTTTATCGGCTATCTATGGCTACACCTTC. Translating it yields CASSLSAIYGYTF. Based on the CDR3 plus reference TRBV7-9 and TRBJ1-2, the full variable domain is DTGVSQNPRHKITKRGQNVTFRCDPISEHNRLYWYRQTLGQGPEFLTYFQNEAQLEKSRLLSDRFSAERPKGSFSTLEIQRTEQGDSAMYLCASSLSAIYGYTFGSGTRLTVV.

The rearrangement joins TRBV2 to TRBJ1-6; D unclear. V lost 6 bases to trimming and J lost 0 bases, with 9 bases between them. Germline V CDR1 and CDR2: SNHLY, FYNNEI. The CDR3 consists of 15 residues. CDR3 bases: TGTGCCAGCAGGACGGCAGTCTCCTATAATTCACCCCTCCACTTT. This codes for CASRTAVSYNSPLHF.

The chain recombines TRBV27 with TRBJ2-7; possibly TRBD2 for D (7 bases). This CDR3 region has 15 residues. V was trimmed by 4 bases and J by 4 bases, leaving 17 bases between them. Per germline, CDR1 MNHEY and CDR2 SMNVEV (reference sequence). In DNA form, the CDR3 reads TGTGCCAGCAGTTCATCGGGGGCGGGGGCATACGAGCAGTACTTC. Translating it yields CASSSSGAGAYEQYF.